Each of the 29 T cell receptor beta chains below was sequenced from the same sample in a study of shared clonotypes between healthy human individuals. Assay: immunoSEQ multiplex PCR; the TCRdb copy retains only in-frame clones and omits some. The sample has 2 million to 2.5 million clones; 85% to 95% are singletons. The sample comprised naive CD4+ T cells sorted from blood. Documented subset: CD45RA+ positively selected. These receptors all stem from a man younger than 35 in good health.

The genes are TRBV30 and TRBJ2-1; D is uncertain. This CDR3 region has 14 residues. Between the trimmed V and J ends, which lost 1 base and 8 bases, there was a span of 15 bases. Germline V gene sequence: CDR1 GTSNPN, CDR2 SVGIG (reference sequence). The CDR3 DNA reads TGTGCCTGGAGTGGGAATCTCCCCCTAGATGAGCAGTTCTTC. Its protein is CAWSGNLPLDEQFF.

The CDR3 coding sequence is TGTGCCAGCAGCCAACAGGGATCTAGCACAGATACGCAGTATTTT. Encoded protein: CASSQQGSSTDTQYF. The chain recombines TRBV7-9 with TRBJ2-3, with D possibly being TRBD1 (6 bases). This CDR3 is 15 amino acids long. CDR1 is SEHNR, CDR2 FQNEAQ, per germline (reference sequence). The V end lost 5 bases, the J end lost 0 bases, and 12 bases lay between the germline ends.

The chain is built from TRBV28 and TRBJ2-3, with D perhaps TRBD1 (5 bases). In germline, CDR1 is MDHEN, CDR2 SYDVKM. Trimming took off 6 bases at V and 1 base at J, with 8 bases between the two ends. The CDR3 is 13 residues long. The CDR3, as DNA: TGTGCCAGCAGGGACAAACGCACAGATACGCAGTATTTT. Translation gives CASRDKRTDTQYF.

CDR3 amino acids: CASSEGGTKGNEQFF. In DNA, the CDR3 is TGTGCCAGCAGTGAGGGAGGGACAAAAGGCAATGAGCAGTTCTTC. V usage is TRBV2 and J usage is TRBJ2-1; a possible D gene is TRBD2 (7 bases). V lost 3 bases and J 6 bases, leaving 15 bases between the germline ends. The germline V gene encodes CDR1 SNHLY and CDR2 FYNNEI. The CDR3 sequence is 15 residues long. Complete variable domain (other parts from reference TRBV2 and TRBJ2-1): EPEVTQTPSHQVTQMGQEVILRCVPISNHLYFYWYRQILGQKVEFLVSFYNNEISEKSEIFDDQFSVERPDGSNFTLKIRSTKLEDSAMYFCASSEGGTKGNEQFFGPGTRLTVL.

The rearrangement uses TRBV6-5 and TRBJ1-1; D is unclear. Trimming pared 6 bases from V and 11 bases from J, leaving 16 bases between. CDR1 and CDR2 (germline): MNHEY, SVGAGI. The CDR3 is 12 amino acids. This CDR3 reads CASSNFQSGAFF. In DNA, the CDR3 is TGTGCCAGCAGCAACTTTCAATCCGGGGCTTTCTTT.

This chain uses TRBV18 with TRBJ1-1; 7 positions match TRBD1. The ends lost 6 bases at V and 3 bases at J; junction bases unmatched: 7. Germline V lookup: CDR1 KGHSH, CDR2 LQKENI. The CDR3 has 14 residues. CDR3 amino acids: CASSQLTGDTEAFF. CDR3 bases: TGTGCCAGCTCCCAACTTACAGGGGACACTGAAGCTTTCTTT.

Details on this clone: The same CDR3 also results from other DNA sequences found in this sample. This chain connects TRBV2 to TRBJ2-7, with D unclear. CDR1 and CDR2 (germline): SNHLY, FYNNEI. The CDR3 loop spans 12 amino acids. Trimming cost V 3 bases and J 4 bases, with 7 bases left between them. DNA of the CDR3: TGTGCCAGCAGTGAGTCCGGGTACGAGCAGTACTTC. Encoded protein: CASSESGYEQYF.

This clone was found once. V is TRBV19 and J is TRBJ2-7; D is perhaps TRBD1 (6 bases). Trimming pared 5 bases from V and 1 base from J, leaving 9 bases between. Per the germline V gene, CDR1 is LNHDA and CDR2 is SQIVND (reference sequence). This CDR3 region has 13 residues. The CDR3 region has the DNA TGTGCCAGTAGTTACGACAGGTCCTACGAGCAGTACTTC. Translating gives CASSYDRSYEQYF. Drawing the rest from reference TRBV19 and TRBJ2-7, the complete variable domain is DGGITQSPKYLFRKEGQNVTLSCEQNLNHDAMYWYRQDPGQGLRLIYYSQIVNDFQKGDIAEGYSVSREKKESFPLTVTSAQKNPTAFYLCASSYDRSYEQYFGPGTRLTVT.

The rearrangement links TRBV5-6 to TRBJ1-2; D is undetermined. V dropped 4 bases and J dropped 7 bases, with 11 bases sitting between them. CDR1 and CDR2 (germline): SGHDT, YYEEEE. CDR3 length equals 12 residues. This chain's CDR3 is CASSPQTVGYTF. The CDR3 bases are TGTGCCAGCAGCCCCCAAACCGTTGGCTACACCTTC.

This sequence joins TRBV5-6 and TRBJ2-7, with TRBD2 matching 11 bases. The CDR3 consists of 14 residues. From germline, CDR1 is SGHDT and CDR2 YYEEEE. The ends lost 5 bases at V and 6 bases at J; junction bases unmatched: 7. The CDR3 loop reads CASRQLAGAREQYF. The CDR3 DNA reads TGTGCCAGCAGACAACTAGCGGGAGCTCGCGAGCAGTACTTC.

In its sample, this clone was seen once. The chain joins TRBV7-2 to TRBJ2-7; 8 bases agree with TRBD2. Germline values: CDR1 SGHTA, CDR2 FQGNSA. V was pared by 3 bases and J by 5 bases, with 6 bases of the junction left unmatched. The CDR3 is 14 residues long. The CDR3 is CASSFGLAVDEQYF. In DNA form, the CDR3 reads TGTGCCAGCAGCTTTGGACTAGCAGTCGACGAGCAGTACTTC.

This clone was counted a single time. This chain uses TRBV6-5 with TRBJ2-3; 7 bases match TRBD2. J gave up 2 bases and V 4 bases, and 3 bases lay outside the gene matches. The germline gives CDR1 MNHEY, CDR2 SVGAGI. This CDR3 spans 14 amino acids. The CDR3 loop is CASSLGLPTDTQYF. The DNA of the CDR3 is TGTGCCAGCAGTTTGGGACTACCCACAGATACGCAGTATTTT.

This chain connects TRBV9 to TRBJ1-3; no firm D call. V shed 3 bases and J shed 4 bases, with 14 bases lying between them. The V gene's germline CDR1 is SGDLS and CDR2 YYNGEE. The CDR3 consists of 15 residues. This chain's CDR3 is CASSAPAASGNTIYF. The CDR3 DNA is TGTGCCAGCAGCGCCCCCGCAGCCTCGGGAAACACCATATATTTT.

This chain uses TRBV19 with TRBJ1-1; 9 positions agree with TRBD1. J lost 3 bases, V lost 5 bases, and 4 bases had no gene match. This CDR3 comprises 14 residues. Germline CDR1 and CDR2: LNHDA and SQIVND (reference sequence). The CDR3 spells CASSLQGADTEAFF. CDR3 sequence (DNA): TGTGCCAGTAGTCTACAGGGGGCGGACACTGAAGCTTTCTTT.

The count of this clone is one. The chain couples TRBV5-6 to TRBJ2-7, with 8 bases matching TRBD1. The CDR3 has 18 amino acids. V trimming: 1 base; J trimming: 3 bases; junction bases outside the gene matches: 15. Germline V lookup: CDR1 SGHDT, CDR2 YYEEEE. The CDR3 protein is CASSLNGQGSSWFYEQYF. DNA of the CDR3: TGTGCCAGCAGCTTGAACGGACAGGGATCGAGTTGGTTCTACGAGCAGTACTTC. The variable domain in full, with the rest retrieved from reference TRBV5-6 and TRBJ2-7, is DAGVTQSPTHLIKTRGQQVTLRCSPKSGHDTVSWYQQALGQGPQFIFQYYEEEERQRGNFPDRFSGHQFPNYSSELNVNALLLGDSALYLCASSLNGQGSSWFYEQYFGPGTRLTVT.

This chain uses TRBV27 with TRBJ2-1; 7 bases line up with TRBD2. V lost 5 bases and J lost 2; bases outside the gene matches: 9. CDR1 and CDR2 from the germline V gene are MNHEY and SMNVEV (reference sequence). There are 16 residues in the CDR3. CDR3 protein: CASSPLGLVTYNEQFF. In DNA, the CDR3 is TGTGCCAGCAGTCCCCTAGGACTAGTTACCTACAATGAGCAGTTCTTC.

This chain uses TRBV19 with TRBJ1-6; D is unresolved. Germline lookup yields CDR1 LNHDA and CDR2 SQIVND (reference sequence). This CDR3 comprises 15 residues. Trimming stripped 4 bases from V and 5 bases from J, with 12 bases between. CDR3 in amino acids: CASSTSWSDNSPLHF. For the CDR3, the DNA is TGTGCCAGTAGTACCTCCTGGTCGGATAATTCACCCCTCCACTTT. Using reference TRBV19 and TRBJ1-6 for the parts outside the CDR3, the full variable domain is DGGITQSPKYLFRKEGQNVTLSCEQNLNHDAMYWYRQDPGQGLRLIYYSQIVNDFQKGDIAEGYSVSREKKESFPLTVTSAQKNPTAFYLCASSTSWSDNSPLHFGNGTRLTVT.

The count of this clone is one. The chain uses TRBV18 and TRBJ1-6; TRBD1 aligns across 9 bases. The junction had 3 bases not matched to a gene; V was cut back by 5 bases and J by 7 bases. The germline gives CDR1 KGHSH, CDR2 LQKENI. The CDR3 is 14 residues long. The CDR3 DNA is TGTGCCAGCTCATCACAGGGGGCGAATTCACCCCTCCACTTT. Amino acid sequence: CASSSQGANSPLHF.

Here the CDR3 DNA reads TGTGCCAGCAATCCGACAGGGTCCCCACACAATGAGCAGTTCTTC. Amino acids: CASNPTGSPHNEQFF. J is TRBJ2-1 and V is TRBV28; 7 bases fit TRBD1. Germline V gene data show CDR1 as MDHEN and CDR2 as SYDVKM. V lost 7 bases, J lost 5 bases, and 11 bases stayed unmatched. The CDR3 length is 15 residues.

The V gene is TRBV18, the J gene TRBJ1-4; the match to TRBD1 covers 7 bases. The germline V gene encodes CDR1 KGHSH and CDR2 LQKENI. V gave up 2 bases and J gave up 5 bases; unmatched junction bases: 8. The CDR3 loop spans 16 amino acids. This chain's CDR3 is CASSPSGTEVNEKLFF. CDR3 sequence (DNA): TGTGCCAGCTCACCATCCGGGACAGAAGTCAATGAAAAACTGTTTTTT.

V usage is TRBV7-2 and J usage is TRBJ2-2; 9 bases match TRBD1. Germline-derived CDR1 and CDR2 are SGHTA and FQGNSA. The trim removed 3 bases at V and 5 bases at J, leaving 4 bases unmatched. The CDR3 covers 15 residues. CDR3 in DNA: TGTGCCAGCAGCTTCCGGGACAGGGTAACCGGGGAGCTGTTTTTT. This codes for CASSFRDRVTGELFF.

The chain joins TRBV7-2 to TRBJ2-4; maybe TRBD2 (6 bases). CDR1 SGHTA and CDR2 FQGNSA come from the germline V gene. V shed 4 bases and J shed 0 bases, with 16 bases lying between them. The CDR3 is 17 amino acids. CDR3 region: CASSSLGGNLAKNIQYF. For the CDR3, the DNA is TGTGCCAGCAGCTCCCTCGGCGGGAACTTAGCCAAAAACATTCAGTACTTC. Filled out from reference TRBV7-2 and TRBJ2-4, the complete variable domain reads GAGVSQSPSNKVTEKGKDVELRCDPISGHTALYWYRQSLGQGLEFLIYFQGNSAPDKSGLPSDRFSAERTGGSVSTLTIQRTQQEDSAVYLCASSSLGGNLAKNIQYFGAGTRLSVL.

V and J are TRBV29-1 and TRBJ2-6; no clear D. V was trimmed by 6 bases and J by 3 bases, leaving 6 bases between them. Germline lookup yields CDR1 SQVTM and CDR2 ANQGSEA. This CDR3 is 12 amino acids long. This chain's CDR3 is CSVSDGANVLTF. In nucleotides, the CDR3 is TGCAGCGTATCGGATGGGGCCAACGTCCTGACTTTC.

The genes are TRBV7-2 and TRBJ2-5; 8 nucleotides line up with TRBD2. This CDR3 spans 16 amino acids. V shed 8 bases and J 4 bases; nucleotides not matched to a gene: 15. The germline CDR1 and CDR2 sequences are SGHTA and FQGNSA. CDR3 sequence reads: CASRGGRIRLGETQYF. CDR3 in DNA: TGTGCCAGCCGCGGGGGGAGGATCCGGCTCGGAGAGACCCAGTACTTC.

This clone showed up just once. The rearrangement links TRBV6-5 to TRBJ1-5; maybe TRBD1 (6 bases). The CDR3 spans 13 residues. Germline V gene lookup returns CDR1 MNHEY and CDR2 SVGAGI. V was trimmed by 6 bases and J by 7 bases, leaving 13 bases between them. Here the CDR3 reads CASSPGQGQPQHF. The CDR3 bases are TGTGCCAGCAGCCCGGGACAAGGACAGCCCCAGCATTTT.

This chain joins TRBV30 and TRBJ1-2; the D gene is possibly TRBD1 (6 bases). Between the trimmed V and J ends, which lost 1 base and 5 bases, there was a span of 8 bases. The germline gives CDR1 GTSNPN, CDR2 SVGIG (reference sequence). The CDR3 spans 12 residues. CDR3 region: CAWSGGQYGYTF. As DNA, the CDR3 is TGTGCCTGGAGTGGGGGGCAATATGGCTACACCTTC.

The chain uses TRBV29-1 and TRBJ1-2, with 7 bases aligning to TRBD1. CDR1 is SQVTM, CDR2 ANQGSEA, per germline. The CDR3 is made up of 14 amino acids. V shed 3 bases, J shed 3 bases, and the junction held 7 bases outside the gene matches. CDR3 nucleotide sequence: TGCAGCGTTGATTCCGGGACAGCCGACTATGGCTACACCTTC. This translates into CSVDSGTADYGYTF.

The chain employs TRBV27 and TRBJ1-6; the D gene is possibly TRBD1 (5 bases). V was pared by 1 base and J by 7 bases, with 11 bases between. The CDR3 loop spans 15 amino acids. The germline CDR1 and CDR2 sequences are MNHEY and SMNVEV (reference sequence). The CDR3 sequence is CASSLWGEGNSPLHF. DNA of the CDR3: TGTGCCAGCAGTTTATGGGGGGAGGGGAATTCACCCCTCCACTTT.

CDR3 residues: CASSPEIDRPEYF. The CDR3 DNA follows: TGCGCCAGCAGCCCCGAAATAGACAGGCCCGAGTACTTC. The J gene is TRBJ2-5, the V gene TRBV5-1, with D possibly being TRBD1 (6 bases). The V gene's germline CDR1 is SGHRS and CDR2 YFSETQ. This CDR3 is 13 amino acids long. Between the trimmed V and J ends, which lost 4 bases and 12 bases, there was a span of 19 bases.